These 18 T cell receptor beta chains were sequenced from one sample in a study of T cell responses to AZD1222 COVID-19 vaccine. Libraries were prepared by immunoSEQ multiplex PCR; TCRdb keeps only in-frame clonotypes and omits some of them. Here the sample spans around 160,000 clones, roughly 92% being singletons. The starting material was peripheral blood, obtained 28 days after the second AZD1222 dose. Source of these receptors: an adult who received the AZD1222 COVID-19 vaccine.

V is TRBV2 and J is TRBJ1-6; no definite D call. Trimming took off 7 bases at V and 0 bases at J, with 4 bases between the two ends. Germline assignment: CDR1 SNHLY and CDR2 FYNNEI. CDR3 size: 13 residues. The CDR3: CASTSSYNSPLHF. The CDR3 region has the DNA TGTGCCAGCACAAGCTCCTATAATTCACCCCTCCACTTT.

The chain combines TRBV6-5 with TRBJ1-3; D gene uncertain. Germline CDR1 and CDR2: MNHEY and SVGAGI. The CDR3 is made up of 13 amino acids. V gave up 9 bases and J gave up 1 base, with 10 bases separating them. CDR3 protein: CASLLYSGNTIYF. CDR3 coding DNA: TGTGCCAGTTTACTTTATTCTGGAAACACCATATATTTT.

V gene TRBV2 combines with J gene TRBJ2-5; no reliable D call. V lost 3 bases to trimming and J lost 1 base, with 15 bases between them. The CDR3 covers 16 residues. Per germline, CDR1 SNHLY and CDR2 FYNNEI. Here the CDR3 DNA reads TGTGCCAGCAGTGATTACGGCCGCGCGGCCCAAGAGACCCAGTACTTC. It yields the protein CASSDYGRAAQETQYF.

CDR3 amino acids: CASGTRRDRTYEQYF. CDR3 in DNA: TGTGCCAGCGGGACCAGGCGGGACCGCACCTACGAGCAGTACTTC. This rearrangement joins TRBV11-1 to TRBJ2-7, with D tentatively TRBD2 (6 bases). Germline CDR1 SGHAT, CDR2 FQDESV (reference sequence). Trimming pared 8 bases from V and 2 bases from J, leaving 19 bases between. This CDR3 has 15 residues.

This rearrangement joins TRBV3-1 (or the pseudogene TRBV3-2) to TRBJ1-1; unclear D gene. The germline V gene encodes CDR1 LGHDT and CDR2 YNNKEL (reference sequence). Trimming took off 4 bases at V and 1 base at J, with 13 bases between the two ends. This CDR3 spans 15 amino acids. This CDR3 reads CASSLSTIKNTEAFF. The CDR3 nucleotides read TGTGCCAGCAGCCTTTCCACCATTAAGAACACTGAAGCTTTCTTT.

This chain uses TRBV12-3 or TRBV12-4 with TRBJ1-4, with D hard to call. V gave up 5 bases and J gave up 8 bases, with 12 bases separating them. The CDR3 totals 13 residues. This CDR3 is CASSSTRVEKLFF. Here the CDR3 DNA reads TGTGCCAGCAGTAGCACGAGGGTGGAAAAACTGTTTTTT.

The chain carries TRBV6-5 and TRBJ2-7; TRBD2 matches at 8 bases. V gave up 0 bases and J gave up 3 bases; unmatched junction bases: 4. CDR1 and CDR2 (germline): MNHEY, SVGAGI. This CDR3 spans 15 amino acids. The CDR3 loop reads CASSYSRRGVYEQYF. As DNA, the CDR3 is TGTGCCAGCAGTTACTCGAGGCGGGGGGTCTACGAGCAGTACTTC.

J is TRBJ1-4 and V is TRBV7-9; D unresolved. Germline-derived CDR1 and CDR2 are SEHNR and FQNEAQ (reference sequence). The V end was cut by 6 bases, the J end by 1 base, with 3 bases between. The CDR3 loop spans 12 amino acids. CDR3 sequence (DNA): TGTGCCAGCAGTCGAACTAATGAAAAACTGTTTTTT. Translated, it gives CASSRTNEKLFF.

This chain links TRBV6-6 with TRBJ2-2, with 7 positions matching TRBD1. Germline lookup yields CDR1 MNHNY and CDR2 SVGAGI (reference sequence). The length of the CDR3 is 14 residues. V gave up 10 bases and J gave up 2 bases; unmatched junction bases: 7. CDR3 residues: CATFDRVNTGELFF. The CDR3 DNA follows: TGTGCCACGTTTGACAGGGTTAACACCGGGGAGCTGTTTTTT.

This chain connects TRBV9 to TRBJ2-7; D gene ambiguous. Germline assignment: CDR1 SGDLS and CDR2 YYNGEE. V shed 0 bases and J shed 6 bases, with 7 bases lying between them. This CDR3 contains 12 residues. CDR3 bases: TGTGCCAGCAGCGTAGAATTGGGCGAGCAGTACTTC. This translates into CASSVELGEQYF.

The chain employs TRBV19 and TRBJ1-1, with D unclear. With 6 bases removed from V and 0 bases from J, the gap between germline ends came to 8 bases. This CDR3 comprises 13 residues. The germline gives CDR1 LNHDA, CDR2 SQIVND (reference sequence). In DNA, the CDR3 is TGTGCCAGTAGGGGCAGCTTGAACACTGAAGCTTTCTTT. Protein sequence: CASRGSLNTEAFF.

There are a few counts of this clone. The CDR3 region is CATSRERQGNQPQHF. CDR3 nucleotides: TGTGCCACCAGCAGAGAAAGACAGGGCAATCAGCCCCAGCATTTT. The chain is built from TRBV15 and TRBJ1-5; a weak D match, TRBD1 (6 bases). Germline CDR1 and CDR2: LNHNV and YYDKDF (reference sequence). This CDR3 has 15 residues. The V gene lost 0 bases and the J gene lost 2 bases, with 8 bases spanning the gap.

This clone appeared once. This rearrangement joins TRBV6-5 to TRBJ2-1; 7 bases fit TRBD2. The V gene's germline CDR1 is MNHEY and CDR2 SVGAGI. J gave up 8 bases and V 2 bases, and 9 bases lay outside the gene matches. This CDR3 region has 15 residues. The CDR3 nucleotides are TGTGCCAGCAGTTACGCGGGAGAAGGTAGGGATGAGCAGTTCTTC. Translating gives CASSYAGEGRDEQFF.

The V call is TRBV5-1, the J call TRBJ2-5, with D possibly being TRBD1 (5 bases). This CDR3 spans 14 amino acids. The V end was cut by 3 bases, the J end by 1 base, with 10 bases between. Looked up from germline, CDR1 is SGHRS and CDR2 is YFSETQ. The CDR3 DNA sequence: TGCGCCAGCAGCTGGGGCCCAAGCCAAGAGACCCAGTACTTC. It translates to CASSWGPSQETQYF.

The genes are TRBV2 and TRBJ1-2; maybe TRBD1 (5 bases). The length of the CDR3 is 15 residues. The V end lost 4 bases, the J end lost 8 bases, and 20 bases lay between the germline ends. Per germline, CDR1 SNHLY and CDR2 FYNNEI. CDR3 protein: CASSVLRGPRRGYTF. The CDR3 DNA reads TGTGCCAGCAGTGTCCTGCGGGGACCGCGACGGGGCTACACCTTC.

This clone was observed once. The chain recombines TRBV15 with TRBJ1-6; D not certain. V lost 8 bases and J lost 4, with 9 bases in between. The CDR3 consists of 13 residues. The germline V gene encodes CDR1 LNHNV and CDR2 YYDKDF (reference sequence). CDR3 sequence: CATGWDYNSPLHF. CDR3 sequence (DNA): TGTGCCACCGGTTGGGATTATAATTCACCCCTCCACTTT.

The chain has TRBV5-1 and TRBJ2-5; perhaps TRBD2 as D (5 bases). The CDR3 is made up of 14 amino acids. Trimming took off 1 base at V and 5 bases at J, with 12 bases between the two ends. Germline V gene lookup returns CDR1 SGHRS and CDR2 YFSETQ. DNA for the CDR3: TGCGCCAGCAGCTTGCTTCCGGGATTGGAGACCCAGTACTTC. Amino acids: CASSLLPGLETQYF. Drawing the rest from reference TRBV5-1 and TRBJ2-5, the complete variable domain is KAGVTQTPRYLIKTRGQQVTLSCSPISGHRSVSWYQQTPGQGLQFLFEYFSETQRNKGNFPGRFSGRQFSNSRSEMNVSTLELGDSALYLCASSLLPGLETQYFGPGTRLLVL.

The chain joins TRBV20-1 to TRBJ1-1; D possibly corresponds to TRBD1 (5 bases). The germline V and J ends were trimmed by 3 bases and 5 bases, with 19 bases remaining between them. The CDR3 is 15 residues long. The V gene's germline CDR1 is DFQATT and CDR2 SNEGSKA (reference sequence). For the CDR3, the DNA is TGCAGTGCTAGTAGTGGGGCAAGGGGTAGGACTGAAGCTTTCTTT. This encodes CSASSGARGRTEAFF.